This T cell receptor beta chain is from a study of radiation and T cells in renal cell carcinoma. Broader study findings: Pretreatment tumor biopsies were lacking, so baseline clonotypes are unknown. Dominant CDR3 motifs were more common in irradiated tumors than controls. From baseline, blood top tumor clonotypes peaked at 2 weeks post-radiation.

Indicated treatment: 15 Gy SBRT to primary tumor, nephrectomy 4 weeks later. A word on this clone: Its specificity is unknown.

The table came from immunoSEQ multiplex PCR; TCRdb's copy has only in-frame clones and leaves some out. Of roughly 20,000 clones in the sample, 50% to 65% were seen once. The receptor was isolated from a woman aged 70 to 79 with renal cell carcinoma. This specimen consisted of tumor tissue, obtained from a patient whose treatment included radiotherapy and nephrectomy.

CDR3 sequence (DNA): TGTGCCAGCAGCCAGCCGGACAGGGGTCGTTCCTACGAGCAGTACTTC. Its protein is CASSQPDRGRSYEQYF. This rearrangement joins TRBV4-2 to TRBJ2-7; 9 bases are a match to TRBD1. This CDR3 comprises 16 residues. Germline assignment: CDR1 LGHNA and CDR2 YNFKEQ. Trimming cost V 3 bases and J 1 base; bases outside gene matches: 7.